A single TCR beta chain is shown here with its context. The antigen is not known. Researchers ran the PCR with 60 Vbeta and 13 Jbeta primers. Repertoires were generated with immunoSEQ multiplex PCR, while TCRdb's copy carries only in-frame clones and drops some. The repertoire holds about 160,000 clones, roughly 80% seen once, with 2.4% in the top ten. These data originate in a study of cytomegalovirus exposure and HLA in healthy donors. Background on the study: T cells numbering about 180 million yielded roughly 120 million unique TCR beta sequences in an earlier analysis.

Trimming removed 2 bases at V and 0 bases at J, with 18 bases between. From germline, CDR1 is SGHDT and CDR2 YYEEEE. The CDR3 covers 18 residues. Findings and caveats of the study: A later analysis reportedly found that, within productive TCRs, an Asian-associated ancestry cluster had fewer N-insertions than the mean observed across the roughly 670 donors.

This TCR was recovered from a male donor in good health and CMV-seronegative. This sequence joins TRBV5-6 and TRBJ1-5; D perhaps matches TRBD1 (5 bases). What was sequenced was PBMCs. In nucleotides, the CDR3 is TGTGCCAGCAGCTTATACGGGGGGGGAGAACCTAGCAATCAGCCCCAGCATTTT. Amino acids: CASSLYGGGEPSNQPQHF. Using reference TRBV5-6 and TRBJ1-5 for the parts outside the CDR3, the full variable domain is DAGVTQSPTHLIKTRGQQVTLRCSPKSGHDTVSWYQQALGQGPQFIFQYYEEEERQRGNFPDRFSGHQFPNYSSELNVNALLLGDSALYLCASSLYGGGEPSNQPQHFGDGTRLSIL.